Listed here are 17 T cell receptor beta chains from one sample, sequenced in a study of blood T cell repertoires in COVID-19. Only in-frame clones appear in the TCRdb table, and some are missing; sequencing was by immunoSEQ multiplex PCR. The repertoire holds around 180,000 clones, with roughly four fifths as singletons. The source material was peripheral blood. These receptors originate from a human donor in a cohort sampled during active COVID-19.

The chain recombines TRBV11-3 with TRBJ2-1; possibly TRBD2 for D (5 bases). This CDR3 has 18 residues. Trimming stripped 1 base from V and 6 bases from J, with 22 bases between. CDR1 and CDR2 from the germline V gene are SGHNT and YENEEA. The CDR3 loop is CASSLGILKGGPVNEQFF. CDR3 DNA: TGTGCCAGCAGCTTAGGGATTTTGAAAGGAGGCCCTGTCAATGAGCAGTTCTTC.

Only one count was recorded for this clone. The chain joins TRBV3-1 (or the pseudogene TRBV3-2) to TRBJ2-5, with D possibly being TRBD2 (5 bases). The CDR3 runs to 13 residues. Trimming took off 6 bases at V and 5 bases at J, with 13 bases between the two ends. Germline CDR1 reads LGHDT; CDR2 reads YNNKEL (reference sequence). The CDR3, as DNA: TGTGCCAGCAGACTAGTGCCCTCGGAGACCCAGTACTTC. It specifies CASRLVPSETQYF.

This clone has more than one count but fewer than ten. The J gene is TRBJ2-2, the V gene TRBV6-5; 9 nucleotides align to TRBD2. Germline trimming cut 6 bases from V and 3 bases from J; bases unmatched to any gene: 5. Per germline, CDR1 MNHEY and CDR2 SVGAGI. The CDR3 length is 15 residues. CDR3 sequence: CASSYRTSDTGELFF. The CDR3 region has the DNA TGTGCCAGCAGCTACCGGACTAGCGACACCGGGGAGCTGTTTTTT.

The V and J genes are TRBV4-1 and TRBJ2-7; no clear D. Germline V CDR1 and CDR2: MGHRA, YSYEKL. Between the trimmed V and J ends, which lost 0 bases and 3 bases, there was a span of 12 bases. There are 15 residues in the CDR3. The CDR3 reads CASSQEEQLSYEQYF. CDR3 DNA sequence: TGCGCCAGCAGCCAAGAGGAACAGCTTAGCTACGAGCAGTACTTC.

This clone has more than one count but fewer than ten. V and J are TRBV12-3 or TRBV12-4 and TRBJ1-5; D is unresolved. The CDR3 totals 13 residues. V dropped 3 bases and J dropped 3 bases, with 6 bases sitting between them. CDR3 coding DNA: TGTGCCAGCAGTTTCCAGGTCAATCAGCCCCAGCATTTT. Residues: CASSFQVNQPQHF.

The CDR3 nucleotides are TGTGCCAGCAGCTTGGTCTTGGGACAAGTTTTCGCTGAAGCTTTCTTT. Amino acids: CASSLVLGQVFAEAFF. This rearrangement joins TRBV5-8 to TRBJ1-1; weak D call: TRBD1 (6 bases). This CDR3 is built from 16 residues. CDR1 and CDR2 from the germline V gene are SGHTS and YDEGEE. Trimming stripped 0 bases from V and 6 bases from J, with 18 bases between.

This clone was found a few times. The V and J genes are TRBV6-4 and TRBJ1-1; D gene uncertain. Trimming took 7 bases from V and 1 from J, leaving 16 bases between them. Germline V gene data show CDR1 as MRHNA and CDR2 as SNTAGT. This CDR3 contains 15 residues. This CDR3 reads CASINRGDKNTEAFF. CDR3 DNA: TGTGCCAGCATCAACCGGGGAGATAAGAACACTGAAGCTTTCTTT.

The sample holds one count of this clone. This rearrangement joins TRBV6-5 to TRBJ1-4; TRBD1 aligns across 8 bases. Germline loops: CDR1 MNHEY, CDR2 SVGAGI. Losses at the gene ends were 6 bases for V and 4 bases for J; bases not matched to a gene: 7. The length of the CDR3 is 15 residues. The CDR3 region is CASSGNRGDNEKLFF. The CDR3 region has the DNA TGTGCCAGCAGCGGAAACAGGGGGGATAATGAAAAACTGTTTTTT.

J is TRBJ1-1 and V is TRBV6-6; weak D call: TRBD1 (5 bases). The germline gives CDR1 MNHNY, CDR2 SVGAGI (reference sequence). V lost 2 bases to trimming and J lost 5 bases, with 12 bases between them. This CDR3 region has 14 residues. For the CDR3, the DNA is TGTGCCAGCAGTTACGCTCCTAGGGGAACTGAAGCTTTCTTT. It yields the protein CASSYAPRGTEAFF.

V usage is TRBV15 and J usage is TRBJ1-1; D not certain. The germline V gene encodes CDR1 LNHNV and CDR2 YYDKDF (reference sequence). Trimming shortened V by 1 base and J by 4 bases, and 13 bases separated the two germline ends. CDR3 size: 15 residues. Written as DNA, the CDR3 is TGTGCCACCAGCAGAGGGGCAGAGCTGCGCACTGAAGCTTTCTTT. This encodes CATSRGAELRTEAFF.

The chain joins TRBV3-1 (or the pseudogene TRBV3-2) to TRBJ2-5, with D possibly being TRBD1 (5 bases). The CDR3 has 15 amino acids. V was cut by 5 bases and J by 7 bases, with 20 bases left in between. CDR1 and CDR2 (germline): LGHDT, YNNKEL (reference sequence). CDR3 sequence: CASSGPGIQTGTQYF. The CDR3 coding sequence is TGTGCCAGCAGCGGTCCGGGCATACAAACAGGGACCCAGTACTTC.

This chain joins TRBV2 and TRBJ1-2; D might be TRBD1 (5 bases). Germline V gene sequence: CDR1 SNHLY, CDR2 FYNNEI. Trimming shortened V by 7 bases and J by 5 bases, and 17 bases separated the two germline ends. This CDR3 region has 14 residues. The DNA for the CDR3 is TGTGCCAGCAATTTGGGACTACTGAAATATGGCTACACCTTC. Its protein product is CASNLGLLKYGYTF.

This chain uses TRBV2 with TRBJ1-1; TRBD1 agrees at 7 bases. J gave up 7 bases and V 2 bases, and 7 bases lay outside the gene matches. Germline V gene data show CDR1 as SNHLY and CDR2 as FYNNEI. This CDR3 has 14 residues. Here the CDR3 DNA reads TGTGCCAGCAGTGAAACAGGGGATTGGGATGAAGCTTTCTTT. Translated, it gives CASSETGDWDEAFF.

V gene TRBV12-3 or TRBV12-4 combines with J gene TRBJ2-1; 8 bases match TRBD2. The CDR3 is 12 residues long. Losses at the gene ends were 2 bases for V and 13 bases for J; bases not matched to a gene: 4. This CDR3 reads CASSLLAGPQFF. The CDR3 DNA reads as TGTGCCAGCAGTTTATTAGCGGGGCCTCAGTTCTTC.

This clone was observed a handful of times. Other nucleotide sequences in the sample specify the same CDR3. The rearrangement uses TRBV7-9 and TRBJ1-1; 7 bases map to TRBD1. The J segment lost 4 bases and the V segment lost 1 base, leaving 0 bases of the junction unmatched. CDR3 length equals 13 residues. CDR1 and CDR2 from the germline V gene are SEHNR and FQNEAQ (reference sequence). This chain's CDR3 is CASSLDRGTEAFF. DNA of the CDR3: TGTGCCAGCAGCTTAGACAGGGGCACTGAAGCTTTCTTT. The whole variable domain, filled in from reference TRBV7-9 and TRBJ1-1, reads DTGVSQNPRHKITKRGQNVTFRCDPISEHNRLYWYRQTLGQGPEFLTYFQNEAQLEKSRLLSDRFSAERPKGSFSTLEIQRTEQGDSAMYLCASSLDRGTEAFFGQGTRLTVV.

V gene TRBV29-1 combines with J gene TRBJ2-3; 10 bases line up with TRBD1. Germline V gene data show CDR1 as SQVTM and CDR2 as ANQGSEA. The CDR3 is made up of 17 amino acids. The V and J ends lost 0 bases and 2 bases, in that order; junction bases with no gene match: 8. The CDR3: CSVEDLEGQGYTDTQYF. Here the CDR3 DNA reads TGCAGCGTTGAAGATCTGGAGGGACAGGGGTACACAGATACGCAGTATTTT.

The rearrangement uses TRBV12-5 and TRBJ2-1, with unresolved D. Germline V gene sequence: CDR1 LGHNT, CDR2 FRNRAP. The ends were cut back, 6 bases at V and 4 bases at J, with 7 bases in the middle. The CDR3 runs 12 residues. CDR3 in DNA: TGTGCTAGTGGCCCCCTATACAATGAGCAGTTCTTC. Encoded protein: CASGPLYNEQFF.